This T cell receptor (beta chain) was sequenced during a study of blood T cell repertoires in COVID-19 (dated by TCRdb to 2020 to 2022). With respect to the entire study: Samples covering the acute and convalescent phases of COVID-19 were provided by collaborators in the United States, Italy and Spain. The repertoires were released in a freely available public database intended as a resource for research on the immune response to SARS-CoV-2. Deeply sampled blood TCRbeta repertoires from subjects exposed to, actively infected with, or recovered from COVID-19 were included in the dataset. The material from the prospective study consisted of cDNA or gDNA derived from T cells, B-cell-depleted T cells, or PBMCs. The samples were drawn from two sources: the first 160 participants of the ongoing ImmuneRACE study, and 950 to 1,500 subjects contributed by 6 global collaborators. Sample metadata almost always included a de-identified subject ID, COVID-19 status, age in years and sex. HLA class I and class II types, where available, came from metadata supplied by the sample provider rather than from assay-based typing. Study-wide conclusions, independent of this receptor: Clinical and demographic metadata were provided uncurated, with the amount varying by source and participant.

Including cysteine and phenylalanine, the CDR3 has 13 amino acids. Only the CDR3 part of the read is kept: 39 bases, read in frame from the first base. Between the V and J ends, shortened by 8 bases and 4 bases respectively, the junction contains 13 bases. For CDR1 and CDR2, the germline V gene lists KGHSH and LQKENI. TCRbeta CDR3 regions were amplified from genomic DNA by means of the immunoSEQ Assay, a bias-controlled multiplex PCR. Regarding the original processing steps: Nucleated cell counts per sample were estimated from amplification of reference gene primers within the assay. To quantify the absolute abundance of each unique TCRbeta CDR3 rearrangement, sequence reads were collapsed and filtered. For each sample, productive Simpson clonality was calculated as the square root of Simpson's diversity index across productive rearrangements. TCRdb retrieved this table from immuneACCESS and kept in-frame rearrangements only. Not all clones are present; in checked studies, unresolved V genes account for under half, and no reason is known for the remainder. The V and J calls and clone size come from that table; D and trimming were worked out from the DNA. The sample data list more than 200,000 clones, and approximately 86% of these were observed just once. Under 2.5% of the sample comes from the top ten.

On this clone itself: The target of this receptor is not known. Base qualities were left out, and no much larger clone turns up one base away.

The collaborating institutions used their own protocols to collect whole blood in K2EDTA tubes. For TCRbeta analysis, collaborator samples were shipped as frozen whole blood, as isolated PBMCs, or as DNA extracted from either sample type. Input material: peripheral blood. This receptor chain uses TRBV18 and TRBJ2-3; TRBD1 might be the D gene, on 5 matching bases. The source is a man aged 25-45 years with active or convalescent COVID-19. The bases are TGTGCCAGCACGGAAGGGGCCCCAGATACGCAGTATTTT. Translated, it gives CASTEGAPDTQYF.